Each of the 17 T cell receptor beta chains below was sequenced from the same sample in a study of blood T cell repertoires in COVID-19. Libraries were prepared by immunoSEQ multiplex PCR; TCRdb keeps only in-frame clonotypes and omits some of them. Found here are 140,000 or so clones, 75% to 85% of them singletons; the top ten hold roughly 3.6%. Sample: peripheral blood. These receptors all stem from a man aged 65 to 85 who had recovered from COVID-19.

The V gene is TRBV10-2, the J gene TRBJ2-1; the match to TRBD2 covers 9 bases. CDR1 WSHSY and CDR2 SAAADI come from the germline V gene. The CDR3 is 15 amino acids. Losses at the gene ends were 5 bases for V and 6 bases for J; bases not matched to a gene: 8. The CDR3 coding sequence is TGCGCCAGCAGTTACGGCCTAGCGGGATCCAATGAGCAGTTCTTC. Its translation: CASSYGLAGSNEQFF.

This sequence joins TRBV5-1 and TRBJ1-1; D not resolved. In germline, CDR1 is SGHRS, CDR2 YFSETQ. V gave up 3 bases and J gave up 0 bases, with 6 bases separating them. CDR3 length: 13 amino acids. The CDR3 here is CASSYTVNTEAFF. The CDR3 coding sequence is TGCGCCAGCAGCTATACAGTGAACACTGAAGCTTTCTTT.

J is TRBJ2-2 and V is TRBV5-1, with D tentatively TRBD1 (6 bases). The V end was cut by 0 bases, the J end by 7 bases, with 10 bases between. CDR3 size: 14 residues. Germline lookup yields CDR1 SGHRS and CDR2 YFSETQ. CDR3 sequence reads: CASSLAQGNGELFF. The CDR3 bases are TGCGCCAGCAGCTTGGCACAGGGCAACGGGGAGCTGTTTTTT. The full variable domain, completed using reference TRBV5-1 and TRBJ2-2, is KAGVTQTPRYLIKTRGQQVTLSCSPISGHRSVSWYQQTPGQGLQFLFEYFSETQRNKGNFPGRFSGRQFSNSRSEMNVSTLELGDSALYLCASSLAQGNGELFFGEGSRLTVL.

The chain combines TRBV2 with TRBJ2-7, with D possibly TRBD1 on 6 matching bases. Germline V gene lookup returns CDR1 SNHLY and CDR2 FYNNEI. V lost 6 bases and J lost 4, with 10 bases in between. The CDR3 is 12 residues long. CDR3 protein: CASREDSYEQYF. The CDR3 region has the DNA TGTGCCAGCAGAGAGGACAGTTACGAGCAGTACTTC. The whole variable domain, remainder taken from reference TRBV2 and TRBJ2-7, is EPEVTQTPSHQVTQMGQEVILRCVPISNHLYFYWYRQILGQKVEFLVSFYNNEISEKSEIFDDQFSVERPDGSNFTLKIRSTKLEDSAMYFCASREDSYEQYFGPGTRLTVT.

V gene TRBV6-5 combines with J gene TRBJ2-1; D may be TRBD2 (6 bases). The V end was cut by 2 bases, the J end by 0 bases, with 11 bases between. From germline, CDR1 is MNHEY and CDR2 SVGAGI. The CDR3 is 16 residues long. The CDR3 region has the DNA TGTGCCAGCAGTTACGCACGGGGGTTCTCCTACAATGAGCAGTTCTTC. Protein product: CASSYARGFSYNEQFF.

This sequence joins TRBV9 and TRBJ2-3; TRBD2 is a possible D gene (6 bases). The CDR3 covers 15 residues. Trimming shortened V by 4 bases and J by 0 bases, and 12 bases separated the two germline ends. Germline values: CDR1 SGDLS, CDR2 YYNGEE. CDR3 DNA sequence: TGTGCCAGCAGCAGAATAGCGGACAGCACAGATACGCAGTATTTT. It encodes CASSRIADSTDTQYF.

The chain employs TRBV29-1 and TRBJ2-4; a weak D match, TRBD1 (6 bases). Trimming cost V 5 bases and J 0 bases, with 8 bases left between them. There are 13 residues in the CDR3. The germline V gene has CDR1 SQVTM and CDR2 ANQGSEA. The CDR3 bases are TGCAGCGTTACGGACAGAGCCAAAAACATTCAGTACTTC. Its protein product is CSVTDRAKNIQYF.

The DNA of the CDR3 is TGTGCCAGCAGCATCACCTTCGGACTAGCGGGAGGCAACTCCTACGAGCAGTACTTC. Translated, it gives CASSITFGLAGGNSYEQYF. The gene calls are TRBV7-9 and TRBJ2-7, with 14 bases fitting TRBD2. V was clipped by 5 bases and J by 0 bases; unmatched bases: 12. Germline V lookup: CDR1 SEHNR, CDR2 FQNEAQ (reference sequence). The CDR3 is 19 amino acids.

Worth noting for this clone: This same CDR3 is encoded by further DNA sequences in the sample. J is TRBJ2-1 and V is TRBV6-5; 7 positions match TRBD1. J was trimmed by 7 bases and V by 4 bases; bases with no gene match: 7. The CDR3 spans 14 residues. CDR1 and CDR2 (germline): MNHEY, SVGAGI. The CDR3 nucleotides are TGTGCCAGCAGTTCCTACGACAGGGATAATGAGCAGTTCTTC. Translated: CASSSYDRDNEQFF.

The chain carries TRBV7-9 and TRBJ1-4; no clear D. Germline-derived CDR1 and CDR2 are SEHNR and FQNEAQ (reference sequence). The CDR3 contains 16 residues. Trimming shortened V by 5 bases and J by 0 bases, and 13 bases separated the two germline ends. In DNA form, the CDR3 reads TGTGCCAGCAGCACTATCGTGGACTCAACTAATGAAAAACTGTTTTTT. Translation: CASSTIVDSTNEKLFF.

The V and J genes are TRBV10-1 and TRBJ2-1; D gene ambiguous. V was shortened by 0 bases and J by 4 bases, with 10 bases between the two germline ends. The CDR3 runs to 15 residues. Germline V gives CDR1 WNHNN, CDR2 SYGVQD (reference sequence). The CDR3 reads CASSESRREYNEQFF. The DNA of the CDR3 is TGCGCCAGCAGTGAGTCGCGTCGCGAATACAATGAGCAGTTCTTC.

V is TRBV6-5 and J is TRBJ1-1; D perhaps matches TRBD1 (6 bases). This CDR3 is built from 14 residues. V lost 0 bases to trimming and J lost 5 bases, with 10 bases between them. Germline-derived CDR1 and CDR2 are MNHEY and SVGAGI. CDR3 nucleotide sequence: TGTGCCAGCAGTTACTCGGGGGGGCGTACTGAAGCTTTCTTT. Translated, it gives CASSYSGGRTEAFF.

The V gene is TRBV21-1, the J gene TRBJ2-7; the table's D call, TRBD2, was not checked against the DNA. TRBV21-1 is designated a pseudogene. The CDR3 sequence is 16 residues long. CDR3 DNA: TGTGCCAGCAGAGAAAAGAGGACTAGCGGATCCTACGAGCAGTACTTC. Translated: CASREKRTSGSYEQYF.

The chain uses TRBV10-1 and TRBJ2-7; 9 bases line up with TRBD1. Trimming at V came to 8 bases and at J to 4 bases, leaving 6 bases not matched to a gene. CDR1 and CDR2 from the germline V gene are WNHNN and SYGVQD (reference sequence). The CDR3 sequence is 13 residues long. CDR3 in amino acids: CASSAGTGYEQYF. The CDR3 bases are TGCGCCAGCTCGGCCGGGACAGGGTACGAGCAGTACTTC.

The chain couples TRBV2 to TRBJ2-7; 8 nucleotides align to TRBD2. The CDR3 runs to 15 residues. The V gene's germline CDR1 is SNHLY and CDR2 FYNNEI. J lost 10 bases, V lost 6 bases, and 17 bases had no gene match. DNA of the CDR3: TGTGCCAGCAGAGGAACGGGACTAGGGGCCGTAGAACAGTACTTC. Its protein product is CASRGTGLGAVEQYF.

The J gene is TRBJ1-4, the V gene TRBV29-1, with 9 bases lining up with TRBD1. The V and J ends lost 5 bases and 7 bases, in that order; junction bases with no gene match: 2. CDR1 is SQVTM and CDR2 is ANQGSEA in the germline V gene. This CDR3 has 12 amino acids. The CDR3 nucleotides read TGCAGCGTTAGACAGGGGGTTGAAAAACTGTTTTTT. The encoded protein is CSVRQGVEKLFF.

The chain uses TRBV10-2 and TRBJ2-5; unclear D gene. Trimming cost V 3 bases and J 2 bases, with 13 bases left between them. The germline V gene has CDR1 WSHSY and CDR2 SAAADI. The CDR3 spans 15 residues. This chain's CDR3 is CASSELQAAQETQYF. For the CDR3, the DNA is TGCGCCAGCAGTGAACTCCAGGCTGCTCAAGAGACCCAGTACTTC.